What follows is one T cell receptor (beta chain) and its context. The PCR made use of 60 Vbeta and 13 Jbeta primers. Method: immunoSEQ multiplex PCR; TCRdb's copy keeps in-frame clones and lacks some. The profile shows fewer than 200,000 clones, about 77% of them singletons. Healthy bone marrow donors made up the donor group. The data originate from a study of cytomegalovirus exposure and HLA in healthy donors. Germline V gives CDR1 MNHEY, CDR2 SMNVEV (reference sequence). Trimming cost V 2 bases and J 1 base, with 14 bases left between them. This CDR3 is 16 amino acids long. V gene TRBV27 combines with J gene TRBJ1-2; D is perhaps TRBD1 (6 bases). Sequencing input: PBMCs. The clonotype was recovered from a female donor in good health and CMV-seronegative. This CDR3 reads CASSLPTGRFNYGYTF. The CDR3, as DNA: TGTGCCAGCAGTTTACCTACAGGGCGGTTTAACTATGGCTACACCTTC.